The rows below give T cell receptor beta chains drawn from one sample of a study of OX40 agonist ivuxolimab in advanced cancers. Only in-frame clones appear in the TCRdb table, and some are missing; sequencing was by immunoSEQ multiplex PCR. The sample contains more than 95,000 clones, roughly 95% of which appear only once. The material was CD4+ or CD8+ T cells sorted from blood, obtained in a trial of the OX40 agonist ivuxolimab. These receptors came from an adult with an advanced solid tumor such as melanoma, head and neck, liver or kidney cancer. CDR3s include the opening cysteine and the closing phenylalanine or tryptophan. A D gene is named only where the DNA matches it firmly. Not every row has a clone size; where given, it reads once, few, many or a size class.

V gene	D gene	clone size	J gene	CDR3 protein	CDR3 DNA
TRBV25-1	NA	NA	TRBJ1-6	CASSVTPSPLHF	TGTGCCAGCAGTGTCACGCCCTCACCCCTCCACTTT
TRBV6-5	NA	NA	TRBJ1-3	CASSYSRRVSGNTIYF	TGTGCCAGCAGTTACTCGCGAAGGGTTAGTGGAAACACCATATATTTT
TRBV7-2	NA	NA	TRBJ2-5	CASASYRVQETQYF	TGTGCCAGCGCAAGCTACAGGGTCCAAGAGACCCAGTACTTC
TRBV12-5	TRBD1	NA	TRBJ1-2	CASGLVSRGLWNRDRAHSFYGYTF	TGTGCTAGTGGTTTGGTGAGCCGTGGACTCTGGAACCGGGACAGGGCCCACTCTTTCTATGGCTACACCTTC
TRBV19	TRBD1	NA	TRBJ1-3	CASAGTGANTIYF	TGTGCCAGTGCCGGGACAGGGGCGAACACCATATATTTT
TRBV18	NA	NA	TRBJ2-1	CASSPPNGSPNEQFF	TGTGCCAGCTCACCACCGAATGGGAGCCCCAATGAGCAGTTCTTC
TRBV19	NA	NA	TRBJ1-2	CASSMEGGRYGYTF	TGTGCCAGTAGTATGGAGGGGGGCCGCTATGGCTACACCTTC
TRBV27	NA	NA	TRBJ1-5	CASSLSDQPQHF	TGTGCCAGCAGTTTATCGGATCAGCCCCAGCATTTT
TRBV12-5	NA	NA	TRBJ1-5	CASASGDQPQHF	TGTGCTAGTGCCTCCGGGGATCAGCCCCAGCATTTT
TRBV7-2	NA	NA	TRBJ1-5	CASSLDGAHYSNQPQHF	TGTGCCAGCAGCTTAGATGGCGCCCACTATAGCAATCAGCCCCAGCATTTT
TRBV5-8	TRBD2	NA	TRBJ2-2	CASTLAGVPGELFF	TGTGCCAGCACGCTAGCGGGAGTCCCCGGGGAGCTGTTTTTT
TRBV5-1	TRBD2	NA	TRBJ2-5	CASSLAAGWETQYF	TGCGCCAGCAGCTTGGCAGCGGGGTGGGAGACCCAGTACTTC
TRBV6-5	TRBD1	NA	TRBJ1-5	CASSGQENQPQHF	TGTGCCAGCAGTGGACAGGAGAATCAGCCCCAGCATTTT
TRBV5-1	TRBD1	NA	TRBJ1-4	CASSSAPSLTGEKLFF	TGCGCCAGCAGCTCCGCACCATCCCTGACAGGGGAAAAACTGTTTTTT
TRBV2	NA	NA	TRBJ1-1	CASRPEGGSEAFF	TGTGCCAGCAGACCGGAGGGAGGGTCTGAAGCTTTCTTT
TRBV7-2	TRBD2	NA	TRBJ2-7	CASSSRTSGPYEQYF	TGTGCCAGCAGCTCCCGGACTAGCGGACCATACGAGCAGTACTTC
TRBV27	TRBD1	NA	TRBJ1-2	CASSWTGQGNFHYTF	TGTGCCAGCAGTTGGACGGGACAGGGGAATTTCCACTACACCTTC
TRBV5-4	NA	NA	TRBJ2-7	CASSAGPPVSSYEQYF	TGTGCCAGCAGCGCAGGTCCACCCGTAAGCTCCTACGAGCAGTACTTC
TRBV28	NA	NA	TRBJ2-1	CASGAIGGANEQFF	TGTGCCAGCGGGGCTATAGGGGGAGCTAATGAGCAGTTCTTC
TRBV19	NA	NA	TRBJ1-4	CASSIEGREREKLFF	TGTGCCAGTAGTATTGAGGGCAGGGAGCGTGAAAAACTGTTTTTT
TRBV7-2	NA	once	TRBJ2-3	CASSSAFVGTDTQYF	TGTGCCAGCAGCTCCGCATTCGTGGGAACAGATACGCAGTATTTT
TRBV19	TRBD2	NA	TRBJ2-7	CASSMAGAYEQYF	TGTGCCAGTAGTATGGCGGGAGCCTACGAGCAGTACTTC
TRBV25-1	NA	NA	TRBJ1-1	CASSEYAGDGAFF	TGTGCCAGCAGTGAATACGCAGGGGACGGAGCTTTCTTT
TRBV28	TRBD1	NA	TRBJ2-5	CASSSFGQGVIGTQYF	TGTGCCAGCAGTTCCTTCGGACAGGGGGTAATTGGGACCCAGTACTTC
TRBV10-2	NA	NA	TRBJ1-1	CASTSRTDTEAFF	TGCGCCAGCACCAGCAGGACCGACACTGAAGCTTTCTTT
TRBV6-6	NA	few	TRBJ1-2	CASSLDGYTF	TGTGCCAGCAGCCTCGATGGCTACACCTTC
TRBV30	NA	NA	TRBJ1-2	CAWSDYGGNYGYTF	TGTGCCTGGAGTGATTACGGCGGGAACTATGGCTACACCTTC
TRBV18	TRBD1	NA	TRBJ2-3	CASSGPGQGSTDTQYF	TGTGCCAGCTCAGGACCGGGACAGGGGTCCACAGATACGCAGTATTTT